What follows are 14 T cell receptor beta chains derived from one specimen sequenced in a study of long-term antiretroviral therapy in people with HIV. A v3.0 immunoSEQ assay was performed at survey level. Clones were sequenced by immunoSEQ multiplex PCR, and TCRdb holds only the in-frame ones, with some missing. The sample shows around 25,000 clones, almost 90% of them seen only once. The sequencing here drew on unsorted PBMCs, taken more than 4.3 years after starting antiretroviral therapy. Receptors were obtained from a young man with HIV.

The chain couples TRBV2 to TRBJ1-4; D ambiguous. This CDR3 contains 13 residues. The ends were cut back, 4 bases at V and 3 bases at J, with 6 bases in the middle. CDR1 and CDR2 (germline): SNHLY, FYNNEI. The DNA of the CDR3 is TGTGCCAGCAGTGGACGGGCTAATGAAAAACTGTTTTTT. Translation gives CASSGRANEKLFF.

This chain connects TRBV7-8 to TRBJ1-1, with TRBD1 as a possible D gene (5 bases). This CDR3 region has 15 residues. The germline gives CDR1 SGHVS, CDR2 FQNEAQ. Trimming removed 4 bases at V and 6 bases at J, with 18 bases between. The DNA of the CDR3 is TGTGCCAGCAGCTATATACGGGGCTCAGCTGCTGAAGCTTTCTTT. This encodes CASSYIRGSAAEAFF.

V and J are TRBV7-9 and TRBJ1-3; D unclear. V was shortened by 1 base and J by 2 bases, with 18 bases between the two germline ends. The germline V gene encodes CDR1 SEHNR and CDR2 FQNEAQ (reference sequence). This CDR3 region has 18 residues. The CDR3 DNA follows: TGTGCCAGCAGCTTAGTTGGGGAGTTGAGTTTTCCTGGAAACACCATATATTTT. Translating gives CASSLVGELSFPGNTIYF.

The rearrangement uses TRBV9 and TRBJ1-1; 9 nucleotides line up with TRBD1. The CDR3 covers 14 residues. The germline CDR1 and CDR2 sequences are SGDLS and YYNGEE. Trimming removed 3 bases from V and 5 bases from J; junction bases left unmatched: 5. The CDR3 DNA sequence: TGTGCCAGCAGCGGGGGACAGGGAAGGACTGAAGCTTTCTTT. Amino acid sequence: CASSGGQGRTEAFF.

The CDR3 sequence is CAKGGYSNTEAFF. The CDR3 coding sequence is TGTGCCAAAGGAGGGTACTCGAACACTGAAGCTTTCTTT. The rearrangement joins TRBV9 to TRBJ1-1; D ambiguous. This CDR3 is built from 13 residues. Germline CDR1 and CDR2: SGDLS and YYNGEE. The V end lost 9 bases, the J end lost 1 base, and 13 bases lay between the germline ends.

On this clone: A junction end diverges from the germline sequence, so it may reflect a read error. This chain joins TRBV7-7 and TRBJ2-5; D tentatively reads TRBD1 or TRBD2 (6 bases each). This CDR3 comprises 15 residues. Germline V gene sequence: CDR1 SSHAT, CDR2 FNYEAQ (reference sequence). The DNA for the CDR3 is TGTGCTAGCAGCAGGGGCGGGGAGACTCAAGAGACCCAGTACTTC. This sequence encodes CASSRGGETQETQYF.

Here the CDR3 reads CASGRTHNTGELFF. CDR3 nucleotide sequence: TGTGCCAGCGGGAGGACACACAACACCGGGGAGCTGTTTTTT. The J gene is TRBJ2-2, the V gene TRBV7-3; D is possibly TRBD2 (6 bases). The V and J ends lost 8 bases and 2 bases respectively, with 12 bases between them. Germline lookup yields CDR1 SGHTA and CDR2 FQGTGA. The CDR3 sequence is 14 residues long. The full variable domain, its missing parts supplied by reference TRBV7-3 and TRBJ2-2, is GAGVSQTPSNKVTEKGKYVELRCDPISGHTALYWYRQSLGQGPEFLIYFQGTGAADDSGLPNDRFFAVRPEGSVSTLKIQRTERGDSAVYLCASGRTHNTGELFFGEGSRLTVL.

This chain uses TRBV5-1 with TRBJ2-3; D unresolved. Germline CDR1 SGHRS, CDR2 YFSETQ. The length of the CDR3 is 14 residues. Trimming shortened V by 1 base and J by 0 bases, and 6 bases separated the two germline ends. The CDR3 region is CASSLTYSTDTQYF. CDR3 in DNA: TGCGCCAGCAGCTTGACGTATAGCACAGATACGCAGTATTTT.

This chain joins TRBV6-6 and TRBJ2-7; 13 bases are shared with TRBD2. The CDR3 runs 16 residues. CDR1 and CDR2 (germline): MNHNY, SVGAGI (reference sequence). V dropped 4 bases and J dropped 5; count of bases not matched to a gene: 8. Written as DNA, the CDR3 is TGTGCCAGCAGTTTAGCCGGGACTAGCGGGACCCACGAGCAGTACTTC. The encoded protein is CASSLAGTSGTHEQYF.

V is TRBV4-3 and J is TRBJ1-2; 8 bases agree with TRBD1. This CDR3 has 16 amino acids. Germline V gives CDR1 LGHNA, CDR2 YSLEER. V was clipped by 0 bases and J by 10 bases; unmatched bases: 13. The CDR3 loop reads CASSQDFPGTGHLYTF. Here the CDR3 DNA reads TGCGCCAGCAGCCAAGACTTCCCCGGGACAGGACATCTCTACACCTTC.

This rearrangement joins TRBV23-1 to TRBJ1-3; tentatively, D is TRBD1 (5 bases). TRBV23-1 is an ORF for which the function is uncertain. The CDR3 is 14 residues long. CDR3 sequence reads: CVQGQGRSGNTIYF. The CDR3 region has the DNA TGCGTTCAGGGCCAGGGAAGGTCAGGAAACACCATATATTTT.

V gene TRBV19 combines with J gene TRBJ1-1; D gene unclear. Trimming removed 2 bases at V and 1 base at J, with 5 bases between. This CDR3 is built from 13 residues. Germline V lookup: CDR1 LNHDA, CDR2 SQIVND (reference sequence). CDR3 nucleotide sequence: TGTGCCAGTAGTATATACGAGAACACTGAAGCTTTCTTT. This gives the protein CASSIYENTEAFF.

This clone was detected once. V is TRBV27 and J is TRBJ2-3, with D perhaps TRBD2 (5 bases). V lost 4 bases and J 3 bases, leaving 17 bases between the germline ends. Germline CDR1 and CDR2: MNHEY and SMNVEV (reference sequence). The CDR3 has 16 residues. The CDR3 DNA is TGTGCCAGCAGTTCCCACGGGAAAGGGCCAACAGATACGCAGTATTTT. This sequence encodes CASSSHGKGPTDTQYF.

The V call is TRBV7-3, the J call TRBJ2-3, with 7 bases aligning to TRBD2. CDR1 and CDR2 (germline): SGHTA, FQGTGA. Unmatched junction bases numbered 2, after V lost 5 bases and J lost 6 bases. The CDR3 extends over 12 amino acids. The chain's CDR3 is CASSMGGDTQYF. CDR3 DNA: TGTGCCAGCAGCATGGGGGGGGATACGCAGTATTTT.